The rows below give T cell receptor beta chains drawn from one sample of a study of shared clonotypes between healthy human individuals. Some clones are missing from TCRdb's copy, which holds only in-frame ones; the method was immunoSEQ multiplex PCR. This table has approximately 1.5 million clones, nearly 99% appearing once. The sequencing input was naive CD4+ T cells sorted from blood. The origin of the receptors is a man aged 25-45 years in good health. Each CDR3 is given with its conserved first and last residue. Fields, in order: V gene, J gene, D gene, clone size, CDR3 protein, CDR3 DNA. D genes are given only for firm matches. Clone size, where shown, is once, few, many, or a class for clones that have expanded.

v_gene: TRBV7-2; j_gene: TRBJ1-2; d_gene: TRBD1; abundance: NA; CDR3aa: CASSQTGGGLDGYTF; CDR3nt: TGTGCCAGCAGCCAGACAGGGGGCGGGTTGGACGGCTACACCTTC
v_gene: TRBV18; j_gene: TRBJ2-1; d_gene: NA; abundance: NA; CDR3aa: CASSPRYRGNNEQFF; CDR3nt: TGTGCCAGCTCACCACGCTATCGAGGGAACAATGAGCAGTTCTTC
v_gene: TRBV29-1; j_gene: TRBJ2-5; d_gene: NA; abundance: NA; CDR3aa: CSVDFASETQYF; CDR3nt: TGCAGCGTTGATTTTGCCTCCGAGACCCAGTACTTC
v_gene: TRBV18; j_gene: TRBJ1-1; d_gene: TRBD1; abundance: NA; CDR3aa: CASQLDRVREAFF; CDR3nt: TGTGCCAGCCAACTGGACAGGGTGCGGGAAGCTTTCTTT
v_gene: TRBV28; j_gene: TRBJ1-5; d_gene: NA; abundance: NA; CDR3aa: CASRGTGGIQPQHF; CDR3nt: TGTGCCAGCAGGGGGACCGGAGGAATCCAGCCCCAGCATTTT
v_gene: TRBV7-2; j_gene: TRBJ2-5; d_gene: NA; abundance: NA; CDR3aa: CASSYSWTATQETQYF; CDR3nt: TGTGCCAGCAGCTACTCCTGGACAGCGACACAAGAGACCCAGTACTTC
v_gene: TRBV27; j_gene: TRBJ1-2; d_gene: NA; abundance: NA; CDR3aa: CASSPLERNHYGYTF; CDR3nt: TGTGCCAGCAGTCCATTGGAGCGGAACCACTATGGCTACACCTTC
v_gene: TRBV13; j_gene: TRBJ1-2; d_gene: NA; abundance: NA; CDR3aa: CASRILRPGYTF; CDR3nt: TGTGCCAGCAGGATACTACGACCTGGCTACACCTTC
v_gene: TRBV7-2; j_gene: TRBJ2-5; d_gene: TRBD1; abundance: NA; CDR3aa: CASSLDRGRSETQYF; CDR3nt: TGTGCCAGCAGCTTAGACAGGGGGCGGTCAGAGACCCAGTACTTC
v_gene: TRBV5-1; j_gene: TRBJ2-2; d_gene: NA; abundance: few; CDR3aa: CASSLGHPNTGELFF; CDR3nt: TGCGCCAGCAGCTTGGGACACCCGAACACCGGGGAGCTGTTTTTT
v_gene: TRBV15; j_gene: TRBJ2-3; d_gene: NA; abundance: NA; CDR3aa: CATSRDLRGTDTQYF; CDR3nt: TGTGCCACCAGCAGAGACCTTCGTGGCACAGATACGCAGTATTTT
v_gene: TRBV5-1; j_gene: TRBJ2-5; d_gene: NA; abundance: NA; CDR3aa: CASSLGVRSGQETQYF; CDR3nt: TGCGCCAGCAGCTTGGGGGTTCGGTCAGGGCAAGAGACCCAGTACTTC
v_gene: TRBV7-2; j_gene: TRBJ1-3; d_gene: NA; abundance: NA; CDR3aa: CASSSRLGNTIYF; CDR3nt: TGTGCCAGCAGCTCGAGACTTGGAAACACCATATATTTT
v_gene: TRBV18; j_gene: TRBJ2-5; d_gene: NA; abundance: NA; CDR3aa: CASSVSAIQGRETQYF; CDR3nt: TGTGCCAGCTCCGTATCCGCAATACAGGGCAGAGAGACCCAGTACTTC
v_gene: TRBV6-6; j_gene: TRBJ2-7; d_gene: TRBD1; abundance: NA; CDR3aa: CASRDRGYEQYF; CDR3nt: TGTGCCAGCCGGGACAGGGGTTACGAGCAGTACTTC
v_gene: TRBV28; j_gene: TRBJ1-5; d_gene: NA; abundance: NA; CDR3aa: CASSPRPGDQPQHF; CDR3nt: TGTGCCAGCAGCCCCAGGCCGGGGGATCAGCCCCAGCATTTT
v_gene: TRBV7-9; j_gene: TRBJ2-1; d_gene: TRBD2; abundance: NA; CDR3aa: CASSSPGTSHSEQFF; CDR3nt: TGTGCCAGCAGCTCGCCCGGGACTAGCCACAGTGAGCAGTTCTTC
v_gene: TRBV27; j_gene: TRBJ1-5; d_gene: NA; abundance: NA; CDR3aa: CASSHGRYGINQPQHF; CDR3nt: TGTGCCAGCAGTCACGGTCGTTATGGGATAAACCAGCCCCAGCATTTT
v_gene: TRBV2; j_gene: TRBJ2-4; d_gene: TRBD1; abundance: NA; CDR3aa: CAIRDRGNTNIQYF; CDR3nt: TGTGCCATCAGAGACAGGGGGAATACAAACATTCAGTACTTC
v_gene: TRBV7-7; j_gene: TRBJ2-1; d_gene: TRBD2; abundance: NA; CDR3aa: CASSLDGTSDEQFF; CDR3nt: TGTGCCAGCAGCTTAGATGGGACTAGCGATGAGCAGTTCTTC
v_gene: TRBV5-1; j_gene: TRBJ2-3; d_gene: NA; abundance: NA; CDR3aa: CASLGADTQYF; CDR3nt: TGCGCCAGCTTGGGGGCAGATACGCAGTATTTT
v_gene: TRBV28; j_gene: TRBJ1-5; d_gene: TRBD1; abundance: NA; CDR3aa: CASSLPPGQDSNQPQHF; CDR3nt: TGTGCCAGCAGTTTACCGCCGGGACAGGATAGCAATCAGCCCCAGCATTTT
v_gene: TRBV5-1; j_gene: TRBJ2-1; d_gene: NA; abundance: NA; CDR3aa: CASIWEPTYNEQFF; CDR3nt: TGCGCCAGCATTTGGGAACCTACCTACAATGAGCAGTTCTTC
v_gene: TRBV30; j_gene: TRBJ2-1; d_gene: TRBD2; abundance: NA; CDR3aa: CAWGRLLAGRGEQFF; CDR3nt: TGTGCCTGGGGAAGATTATTAGCGGGTCGAGGTGAGCAGTTCTTC
v_gene: TRBV29-1; j_gene: TRBJ2-7; d_gene: NA; abundance: NA; CDR3aa: CSVAAGLSSYEQYF; CDR3nt: TGCAGCGTTGCGGCCGGACTGAGCTCCTACGAGCAGTACTTC
v_gene: TRBV11-2; j_gene: TRBJ2-7; d_gene: NA; abundance: NA; CDR3aa: CASRWSRDTYEQYF; CDR3nt: TGTGCCAGCAGATGGTCGAGGGATACCTACGAGCAGTACTTC
v_gene: TRBV5-1; j_gene: TRBJ2-7; d_gene: TRBD2; abundance: NA; CDR3aa: CASSREGVGLGVYEQYF; CDR3nt: TGCGCCAGCAGCCGGGAGGGGGTCGGCTTAGGGGTCTACGAGCAGTACTTC
v_gene: TRBV7-2; j_gene: TRBJ2-2; d_gene: NA; abundance: NA; CDR3aa: CASSPVDGANTGELFF; CDR3nt: TGTGCCAGCAGCCCAGTAGACGGGGCGAACACCGGGGAGCTGTTTTTT
v_gene: TRBV11-3; j_gene: TRBJ2-1; d_gene: NA; abundance: NA; CDR3aa: CASSRGPGEPDLQFF; CDR3nt: TGTGCCAGCAGCCGCGGCCCAGGAGAACCAGACCTCCAGTTCTTC
v_gene: TRBV5-1; j_gene: TRBJ1-2; d_gene: TRBD1; abundance: NA; CDR3aa: CASSSGTELWGYTF; CDR3nt: TGCGCCAGCAGCTCTGGGACAGAACTATGGGGCTACACCTTC
v_gene: TRBV27; j_gene: TRBJ2-6; d_gene: TRBD1; abundance: NA; CDR3aa: CASRTGQGSAGANVLTF; CDR3nt: TGTGCCAGCAGAACTGGACAGGGAAGTGCTGGGGCCAACGTCCTGACTTTC
v_gene: TRBV18; j_gene: TRBJ1-4; d_gene: NA; abundance: NA; CDR3aa: CASSLINRLGVEKLFF; CDR3nt: TGTGCCAGCTCACTCATAAATCGTTTAGGAGTCGAAAAACTGTTTTTT
v_gene: TRBV6-6; j_gene: TRBJ2-1; d_gene: TRBD2; abundance: NA; CDR3aa: CASSLRLAGTHNEQFF; CDR3nt: TGTGCCAGCAGTCTCCGACTAGCGGGAACCCACAATGAGCAGTTCTTC
v_gene: TRBV14; j_gene: TRBJ2-3; d_gene: TRBD2; abundance: once; CDR3aa: CASRRSGGRLTDTQYF; CDR3nt: TGTGCCAGCAGAAGAAGCGGGGGGCGTCTGACGGATACGCAGTATTTT
v_gene: TRBV5-1; j_gene: TRBJ1-1; d_gene: TRBD1; abundance: NA; CDR3aa: CASSFSGQMNTEAFF; CDR3nt: TGCGCCAGCAGCTTTTCGGGACAGATGAACACTGAAGCTTTCTTT
v_gene: TRBV6-6; j_gene: TRBJ1-1; d_gene: NA; abundance: NA; CDR3aa: CASSYLRGRLGTEAFF; CDR3nt: TGTGCCAGCAGTTACCTGAGAGGTCGCCTCGGGACTGAAGCTTTCTTT
v_gene: TRBV5-4; j_gene: TRBJ1-1; d_gene: TRBD1; abundance: NA; CDR3aa: CATWRRDRRNTEAFF; CDR3nt: TGTGCCACCTGGAGAAGGGACAGAAGGAACACTGAAGCTTTCTTT
v_gene: TRBV18; j_gene: TRBJ2-7; d_gene: TRBD2; abundance: NA; CDR3aa: CASSSLPGLAGGPTYEQYF; CDR3nt: TGTGCCAGCTCATCGCTCCCGGGACTAGCGGGAGGGCCAACATACGAGCAGTACTTC
v_gene: TRBV20-1; j_gene: TRBJ2-1; d_gene: TRBD2; abundance: NA; CDR3aa: CSARVGLPQFF; CDR3nt: TGCAGTGCTAGAGTGGGACTACCGCAGTTCTTC
v_gene: TRBV11-2; j_gene: TRBJ2-3; d_gene: NA; abundance: NA; CDR3aa: CASSLVGGGGTQYF; CDR3nt: TGTGCCAGCAGCTTAGTAGGGGGAGGAGGTACGCAGTATTTT
v_gene: TRBV5-1; j_gene: TRBJ2-3; d_gene: NA; abundance: NA; CDR3aa: CASSLIIGTDTQYF; CDR3nt: TGCGCCAGCAGTCTAATAATTGGCACAGATACGCAGTATTTT
v_gene: TRBV6-5; j_gene: TRBJ2-7; d_gene: NA; abundance: once; CDR3aa: CASSSGRRPSYEQYF; CDR3nt: TGTGCCAGCAGCTCCGGTAGGCGGCCCTCCTACGAGCAGTACTTC
v_gene: TRBV6-1; j_gene: TRBJ1-1; d_gene: TRBD1; abundance: NA; CDR3aa: CASSEGDSRLTEAFF; CDR3nt: TGTGCCAGCAGTGAGGGGGACAGCAGGCTCACTGAAGCTTTCTTT
v_gene: TRBV29-1; j_gene: TRBJ2-1; d_gene: NA; abundance: NA; CDR3aa: CSSHAGVGEDEQFF; CDR3nt: TGCAGCTCCCATGCAGGGGTCGGTGAGGATGAGCAGTTCTTC
v_gene: TRBV6-5; j_gene: TRBJ1-4; d_gene: NA; abundance: NA; CDR3aa: CASSYFSPKGSELFF; CDR3nt: TGTGCCAGCAGTTACTTTTCTCCGAAGGGGAGCGAACTGTTTTTT
v_gene: TRBV5-1; j_gene: TRBJ2-1; d_gene: TRBD2; abundance: NA; CDR3aa: CASSSWGREGRNEQFF; CDR3nt: TGCGCCAGCAGCTCATGGGGGCGGGAGGGCCGGAATGAGCAGTTCTTC
v_gene: TRBV28; j_gene: TRBJ2-7; d_gene: TRBD1; abundance: NA; CDR3aa: CASSFHGTGVDDEQYF; CDR3nt: TGTGCCAGCAGTTTCCATGGGACAGGGGTAGACGACGAGCAGTACTTC
v_gene: TRBV28; j_gene: TRBJ2-7; d_gene: NA; abundance: NA; CDR3aa: CASSFWKGSSFVSEQYF; CDR3nt: TGTGCCAGCAGTTTCTGGAAGGGGTCTAGCTTCGTCTCCGAGCAGTACTTC
v_gene: TRBV5-1; j_gene: TRBJ2-1; d_gene: TRBD1; abundance: NA; CDR3aa: CASSWDSPRGEQFF; CDR3nt: TGCGCCAGCAGCTGGGACAGTCCACGGGGTGAGCAGTTCTTC
v_gene: TRBV28; j_gene: TRBJ2-1; d_gene: NA; abundance: NA; CDR3aa: CASSFPNEQFF; CDR3nt: TGTGCCAGCAGTTTTCCCAATGAGCAGTTCTTC
v_gene: TRBV18; j_gene: TRBJ1-1; d_gene: TRBD1; abundance: NA; CDR3aa: CASSPLPGNPGTGFGDTEAFF; CDR3nt: TGTGCCAGCTCACCCCTCCCGGGAAATCCCGGGACAGGGTTCGGTGACACTGAAGCTTTCTTT
v_gene: TRBV27; j_gene: TRBJ2-1; d_gene: TRBD2; abundance: NA; CDR3aa: CASSSHTRLAGWFF; CDR3nt: TGTGCCAGCAGTTCCCACACCCGACTAGCGGGCTGGTTCTTC
v_gene: TRBV7-6; j_gene: TRBJ2-2; d_gene: TRBD1; abundance: NA; CDR3aa: CASSLWTGKGTGELFF; CDR3nt: TGTGCCAGCAGCTTATGGACAGGGAAGGGCACCGGGGAGCTGTTTTTT
v_gene: TRBV7-9; j_gene: TRBJ1-4; d_gene: TRBD1; abundance: NA; CDR3aa: CASSLSGTGNEKLFF; CDR3nt: TGTGCCAGCAGCTTATCCGGGACAGGGAATGAAAAACTGTTTTTT
v_gene: TRBV5-5; j_gene: TRBJ1-5; d_gene: NA; abundance: once; CDR3aa: CASSLSGDQPQHF; CDR3nt: TGTGCCAGCAGCTTGTCCGGGGATCAGCCCCAGCATTTT